A selection of T cell receptor beta chains follows, all from one sample in a study of OX40 agonist ivuxolimab in advanced cancers. Sequencing was performed with immunoSEQ multiplex PCR; in TCRdb, only in-frame clones are kept and a portion is missing. Found here are tens of thousands of clones, about 92% of them singletons; the top ten hold 4.8%. The specimen was CD4+ or CD8+ T cells sorted from blood, collected in a trial of the OX40 agonist ivuxolimab. All receptors come from an adult with an advanced solid tumor such as melanoma, head and neck, liver or kidney cancer. CDR3s include the opening cysteine and the closing phenylalanine or tryptophan. The D gene is left open where the match is weak. The size entry is marked missing in some rows and otherwise reads once, few, many or a size class.

once	NA	TRBV5-1	TRBJ1-1	CASSKTTMNTEAFF	TGCGCCAGCAGCAAGACAACGATGAACACTGAAGCTTTCTTT
NA	NA	TRBV28	TRBJ1-5	CASRVGLESSNQPQHF	TGTGCCAGCCGAGTGGGACTGGAGTCTAGCAATCAGCCCCAGCATTTT
NA	NA	TRBV19	TRBJ2-3	CASSIALLGDTQYF	TGTGCCAGTAGTATAGCTTTACTAGGAGATACGCAGTATTTT
NA	NA	TRBV6-5	TRBJ2-3	CASSYHPGTDTQYF	TGTGCCAGCAGTTATCACCCGGGCACAGATACGCAGTATTTT
NA	TRBD2	TRBV2	TRBJ2-7	CASREGGRYEQYF	TGTGCCAGCAGAGAGGGCGGGAGGTACGAGCAGTACTTC
NA	NA	TRBV7-2	TRBJ2-7	CASSLLGGSSYEQYF	TGTGCCAGCAGCTTACTGGGCGGAAGCTCCTACGAGCAGTACTTC
NA	TRBD2	TRBV19	TRBJ2-1	CASSSYRLAGGPGNEQFF	TGTGCCAGTAGTTCGTACCGACTAGCGGGAGGGCCGGGCAATGAGCAGTTCTTC
NA	NA	TRBV23-1	TRBJ2-7	CLPWTPACYEQYF	TGCCTACCCTGGACACCTGCCTGCTACGAGCAGTACTTC
few	NA	TRBV4-2	TRBJ1-2	CASSPLDNYGYTF	TGTGCCAGCAGCCCCCTGGACAACTATGGCTACACCTTC
NA	TRBD1	TRBV18	TRBJ2-6	CASSPTSTTGGSGANVLTF	TGTGCCAGCTCACCAACGTCGACGACAGGGGGCTCTGGGGCCAACGTCCTGACTTTC
NA	TRBD2	TRBV7-2	TRBJ2-3	CASSLDGLAALRDTQYF	TGTGCCAGCAGCTTAGATGGACTAGCGGCCCTTAGAGATACGCAGTATTTT
NA	TRBD2	TRBV5-1	TRBJ2-1	CASRLQSGTMYHEQFF	TGCGCCAGCAGATTACAGTCCGGGACTATGTACCATGAGCAGTTCTTC
NA	NA	TRBV27	TRBJ2-1	CASSSPLRSTAGNEQFF	TGTGCCAGCAGTTCCCCTTTGAGGTCCACGGCGGGCAATGAGCAGTTCTTC
NA	TRBD1	TRBV5-8	TRBJ1-2	CASSVPGQGVGYGYTF	TGTGCCAGCAGCGTACCGGGACAGGGCGTGGGGTATGGCTACACCTTC
NA	NA	TRBV5-1	TRBJ2-5	CASRTGRGQETQYF	TGCGCCAGCAGAACCGGTCGGGGGCAAGAGACCCAGTACTTC
NA	NA	TRBV19	TRBJ2-7	CASSISSQGRSYEQYF	TGTGCCAGTAGTATAAGTAGTCAGGGACGGTCCTACGAGCAGTACTTC
NA	NA	TRBV4-1	TRBJ1-2	CASSLQGGPYGYTF	TGCGCCAGCAGCCTCCAAGGGGGGCCGTATGGCTACACCTTC
NA	TRBD2	TRBV4-3	TRBJ2-7	CASRQGLAGAYEQYF	TGCGCCAGCAGGCAAGGACTAGCGGGTGCCTACGAGCAGTACTTC
NA	NA	TRBV6-1	TRBJ2-7	CASSPPRGTYEQYF	TGTGCCAGCAGTCCCCCCAGGGGTACCTACGAGCAGTACTTC
once	NA	TRBV7-2	TRBJ2-1	CASRRGGGPYNEQFF	TGTGCCAGCAGGCGAGGGGGGGGACCCTACAATGAGCAGTTCTTC
NA	NA	TRBV7-6	TRBJ1-1	CASSLGITGGTEAFF	TGTGCCAGCAGCTTAGGGATAACTGGCGGGACTGAAGCTTTCTTT
NA	NA	TRBV15	TRBJ2-7	CATSGRSSYEQYF	TGTGCCACCAGCGGGAGGAGCTCCTACGAGCAGTACTTC
NA	NA	TRBV5-6	TRBJ1-2	CASSFFQGGRGYGYTF	TGTGCCAGCAGCTTTTTTCAGGGAGGCAGGGGTTATGGCTACACCTTC
NA	TRBD2	TRBV11-2	TRBJ2-5	CASSTPGSGNRETQYF	TGTGCCAGCAGCACCCCGGGTAGCGGGAATAGGGAGACCCAGTACTTC
NA	TRBD2	TRBV5-1	TRBJ2-3	CASSAGLAGGSDTQYF	TGCGCCAGCAGTGCCGGACTAGCGGGAGGTTCAGATACGCAGTATTTT
NA	TRBD2	TRBV7-2	TRBJ2-5	CASSLDGRAGETQYF	TGTGCCAGCAGCTTAGACGGGAGGGCCGGCGAGACCCAGTACTTC
once	TRBD1	TRBV9	TRBJ1-1	CASSAGQGTEAFF	TGTGCCAGCAGCGCCGGACAGGGGACTGAAGCTTTCTTT
NA	NA	TRBV5-1	TRBJ2-3	CASSPQAGSSTDTQYF	TGCGCCAGCAGCCCCCAGGCGGGATCGAGCACAGATACGCAGTATTTT
NA	TRBD2	TRBV6-6	TRBJ2-7	CASSSSGNYEQYF	TGTGCCAGCAGTTCTAGCGGAAACTACGAGCAGTACTTC
NA	TRBD2	TRBV18	TRBJ2-1	CASSPALAGNEQFF	TGTGCCAGCTCACCAGCTCTAGCGGGCAATGAGCAGTTCTTC
NA	TRBD1	TRBV6-5	TRBJ1-1	CASSRQGSTEAFF	TGTGCCAGCAGTCGACAGGGGAGCACTGAAGCTTTCTTT
few	NA	TRBV18	TRBJ1-4	CASSSGREKLFF	TGTGCCAGCTCCTCTGGCCGTGAAAAACTGTTTTTT
NA	NA	TRBV6-6	TRBJ1-4	CASSWGGASEKLFF	TGTGCCAGCAGTTGGGGGGGGGCAAGTGAAAAACTGTTTTTT
NA	NA	TRBV6-4	TRBJ2-1	CASSDPTRLEQFF	TGTGCCAGCAGTGACCCGACCCGCCTTGAGCAGTTCTTC
NA	TRBD1	TRBV5-1	TRBJ2-7	CASSATGGSYEQYF	TGCGCCAGCAGCGCGACAGGGGGCTCCTACGAGCAGTACTTC
NA	NA	TRBV6-1	TRBJ1-2	CASSEEVALGGYTF	TGTGCCAGCAGTGAAGAAGTGGCCCTGGGGGGCTACACCTTC
NA	NA	TRBV6-5	TRBJ2-2	CASSSQAGELFF	TGTGCCAGCAGTTCCCAGGCCGGGGAGCTGTTTTTT
NA	TRBD2	TRBV28	TRBJ2-1	CASSYGGASGVYNEQFF	TGTGCCAGCAGTTATGGGGGGGCTAGCGGGGTCTACAATGAGCAGTTCTTC
NA	NA	TRBV5-1	TRBJ2-1	CASSLIGRVSRRSYNEQFF	TGCGCCAGCAGCTTGATCGGCAGGGTTTCGCGGAGATCCTACAATGAGCAGTTCTTC
NA	NA	TRBV14	TRBJ2-3	CASSPLGRSTDTQYF	TGTGCCAGCAGCCCGCTTGGGCGGTCCACAGATACGCAGTATTTT
NA	TRBD1	TRBV29-1	TRBJ2-7	CSVRQGALWSEQYF	TGCAGCGTTAGACAGGGGGCCCTATGGTCCGAGCAGTACTTC
NA	NA	TRBV19	TRBJ2-1	CASSIWQEQFF	TGTGCCAGTAGTATTTGGCAAGAGCAGTTCTTC
NA	NA	TRBV27	TRBJ1-5	CASSFGVWQPQHF	TGTGCCAGCAGTTTCGGGGTCTGGCAGCCCCAGCATTTT
NA	TRBD2	TRBV7-2	TRBJ2-7	CARPGSGRSYEQYF	TGTGCCCGTCCCGGAAGCGGGAGGAGCTACGAGCAGTACTTC
NA	NA	TRBV7-8	TRBJ1-2	CASSKQDRNYGYTF	TGTGCCAGCAGCAAACAGGACAGAAACTATGGCTACACCTTC
NA	TRBD2	TRBV7-7	TRBJ2-7	CASSIERGPAYEQYF	TGTGCTAGCAGCATAGAGCGGGGACCGGCCTACGAGCAGTACTTC
NA	TRBD2	TRBV7-9	TRBJ2-3	CASGTSQLSTDTQYF	TGTGCCAGCGGGACTAGCCAACTTAGCACAGATACGCAGTATTTT
NA	NA	TRBV6-5	TRBJ1-4	CASSQGRSTNEKLFF	TGTGCCAGCAGCCAAGGAAGGTCAACTAATGAAAAACTGTTTTTT
NA	NA	TRBV9	TRBJ2-2	CASSPGTTPLFF	TGTGCCAGCAGCCCCGGGACAACCCCGCTGTTTTTT
NA	NA	TRBV18	TRBJ2-6	CASSPPAGRSGANVLTF	TGTGCCAGCTCACCACCTGCGGGGCGATCTGGGGCCAACGTCCTGACTTTC
NA	NA	TRBV7-2	TRBJ2-7	CASSPGLSYEQYF	TGTGCCAGCAGCCCCGGTCTCTCCTACGAGCAGTACTTC
NA	NA	TRBV19	TRBJ2-1	CASSIVGRRRWFF	TGTGCCAGTAGTATAGTGGGGAGGCGGCGTTGGTTCTTC
once	NA	TRBV27	TRBJ2-1	CASIGTYLSYNEQFF	TGTGCCAGCATCGGCACTTATCTGTCCTACAATGAGCAGTTCTTC